This TCR beta chain was observed in a study of T cells in Graves' hyperthyroidism and ophthalmopathy. Individuals with ophthalmopathy presented a Clinical Activity Score of at least 3, a NOSPECS grade of at least 4 and a duration under 3 months. TCR beta CDR3 regions were amplified from RNA. TCR CDR3 regions were first amplified by RT-PCR with HTBI primers. TCRdb passed the multiplex PCR reads through MiXCR, listing each CDR3 protein once. The sample has around 610,000 distinct CDR3 sequences; 14% to 15% are singletons. This TCR was recovered from a woman aged 40 to 49 with Graves' ophthalmopathy. Sequencing input: blood.

The CDR3 nucleotides are TGCAGTGCTTGCGTGACTGGCACCGGGGAGCTGTTTTTT. Its translation: CSACVTGTGELFF. The rearrangement links TRBV20-1 to TRBJ2-2; no clear D gene. The CDR3 spans 13 residues. The V gene's germline CDR1 is DFQATT and CDR2 SNEGSKA (reference sequence). V lost 5 bases to trimming and J lost 4 bases, with 11 bases between them.